This T cell receptor (beta chain) was identified in a study of blood T cell repertoires in COVID-19. In the study overall: Samples came from the United States, Italy and Spain, spanning acute and convalescent COVID-19. PBMCs, B-cell-depleted T cells, or T cells provided the cDNA or gDNA that made up the material.

Under the authors' procedure: Using reference gene primer amplification, nucleated cell counts were estimated. The protocol was immunoSEQ multiplex PCR, while the TCRdb copy is restricted to in-frame clones and leaves out a portion. V, J and clone size are those of that table, while D and trimming were read from the DNA. Among around 200,000 clones listed, roughly 80% were seen once. V was cut by 3 bases and J by 10 bases, with 13 bases left in between. Germline V gives CDR1 SGDLS, CDR2 YYNGEE. CDR3 length: 12 residues. Sequencing input: peripheral blood. This sequence was found in a woman between 40 and 55 years old with acute or convalescent COVID-19. The genes are TRBV9 and TRBJ1-1; D is undetermined. CDR3 region: CASSERFGVAFF. The CDR3 DNA follows: TGTGCCAGCAGCGAAAGGTTCGGGGTAGCTTTCTTT. The full variable domain, its missing parts supplied by reference TRBV9 and TRBJ1-1, is DSGVTQTPKHLITATGQRVTLRCSPRSGDLSVYWYQQSLDQGLQFLIQYYNGEERAKGNILERFSAQQFPDLHSELNLSSLELGDSALYFCASSERFGVAFFGQGTRLTVV.